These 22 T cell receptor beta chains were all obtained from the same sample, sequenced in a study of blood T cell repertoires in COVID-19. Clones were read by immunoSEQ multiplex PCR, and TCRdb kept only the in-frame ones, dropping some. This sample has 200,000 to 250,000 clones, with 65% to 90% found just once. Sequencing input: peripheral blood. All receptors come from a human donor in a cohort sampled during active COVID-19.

The CDR3: CASSLDRRDRGNNSPLHF. Here the CDR3 DNA reads TGCGCCAGCAGCTTGGATCGCCGGGACAGGGGGAATAATTCACCCCTCCACTTT. The chain carries TRBV5-1 and TRBJ1-6; 11 positions match TRBD1. With 0 bases clipped from V and 5 bases from J, the junction kept 7 bases outside the gene matches. The CDR3 totals 18 residues. The germline gives CDR1 SGHRS, CDR2 YFSETQ.

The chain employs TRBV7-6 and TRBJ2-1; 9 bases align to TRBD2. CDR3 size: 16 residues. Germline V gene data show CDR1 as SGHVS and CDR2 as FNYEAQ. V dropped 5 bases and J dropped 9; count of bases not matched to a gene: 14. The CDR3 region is CASSTPTTSGVVEQFF. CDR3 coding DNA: TGTGCCAGCAGCACGCCCACGACTAGCGGTGTTGTTGAGCAGTTCTTC.

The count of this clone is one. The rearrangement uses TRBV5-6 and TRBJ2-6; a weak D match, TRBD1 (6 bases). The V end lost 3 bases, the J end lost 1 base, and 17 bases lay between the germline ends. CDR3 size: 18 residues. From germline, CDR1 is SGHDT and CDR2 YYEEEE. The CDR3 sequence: CASSSTGFHPSGANVLTF. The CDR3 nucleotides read TGTGCCAGCAGCTCGACAGGCTTTCATCCATCTGGGGCCAACGTCCTGACTTTC.

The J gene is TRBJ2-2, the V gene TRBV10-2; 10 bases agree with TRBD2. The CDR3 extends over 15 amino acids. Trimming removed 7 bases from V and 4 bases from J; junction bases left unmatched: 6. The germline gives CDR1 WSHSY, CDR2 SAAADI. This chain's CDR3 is CASTVLAGGTGELFF. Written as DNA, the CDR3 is TGCGCCAGCACCGTATTAGCGGGGGGCACCGGGGAGCTGTTTTTT.

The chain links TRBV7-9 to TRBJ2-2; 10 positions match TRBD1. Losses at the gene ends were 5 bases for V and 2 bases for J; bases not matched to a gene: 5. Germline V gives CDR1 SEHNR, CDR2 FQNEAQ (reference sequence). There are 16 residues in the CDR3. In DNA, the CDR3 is TGTGCCAGCAGCCCCGGGACAGGGGTCAACACCGGGGAGCTGTTTTTT. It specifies CASSPGTGVNTGELFF.

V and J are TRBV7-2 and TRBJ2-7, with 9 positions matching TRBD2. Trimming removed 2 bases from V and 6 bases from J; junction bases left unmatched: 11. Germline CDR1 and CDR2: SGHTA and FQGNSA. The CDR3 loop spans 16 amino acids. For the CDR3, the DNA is TGTGCCAGCAGCTTATCCCCGACTAGCGGAAAGAGCGAGCAGTACTTC. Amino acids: CASSLSPTSGKSEQYF.

The CDR3 DNA reads as TGTGCCAGCAGTGACAGGGGGCTGTACGAGCAGTACTTC. It yields the protein CASSDRGLYEQYF. This chain joins TRBV28 and TRBJ2-7, with 10 bases matching TRBD1. After removal of 5 bases from V and 4 bases from J, the junction contained 2 bases not matched to a gene. The CDR3 spans 13 residues. CDR1 is MDHEN and CDR2 is SYDVKM in the germline V gene.

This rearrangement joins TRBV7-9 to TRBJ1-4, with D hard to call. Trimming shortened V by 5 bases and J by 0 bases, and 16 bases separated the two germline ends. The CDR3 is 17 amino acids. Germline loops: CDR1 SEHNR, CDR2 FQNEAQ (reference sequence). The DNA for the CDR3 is TGTGCCAGCAGCCCCCCCATGGGCGTTGCAACTAATGAAAAACTGTTTTTT. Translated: CASSPPMGVATNEKLFF.

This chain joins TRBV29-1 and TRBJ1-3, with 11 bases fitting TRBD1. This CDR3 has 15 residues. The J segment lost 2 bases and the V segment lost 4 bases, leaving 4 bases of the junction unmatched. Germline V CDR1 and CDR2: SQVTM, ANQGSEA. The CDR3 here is CSVGDRGGTGNTIYF. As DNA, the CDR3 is TGCAGCGTTGGGGACAGGGGGGGCACTGGAAACACCATATATTTT.

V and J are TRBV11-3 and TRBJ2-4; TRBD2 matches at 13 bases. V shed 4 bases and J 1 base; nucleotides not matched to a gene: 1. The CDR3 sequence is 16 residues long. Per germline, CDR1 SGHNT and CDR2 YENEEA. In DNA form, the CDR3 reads TGTGCCAGCAGCTCGACTAGCGGGAGGGCCAAAAACATTCAGTACTTC. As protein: CASSSTSGRAKNIQYF.

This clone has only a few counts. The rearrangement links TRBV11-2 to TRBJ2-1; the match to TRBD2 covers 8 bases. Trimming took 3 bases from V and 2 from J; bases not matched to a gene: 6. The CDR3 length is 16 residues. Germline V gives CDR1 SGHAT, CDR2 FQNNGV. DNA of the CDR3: TGTGCCAGCAGCTTCGAATGGACTAGCCCCTACAATGAGCAGTTCTTC. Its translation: CASSFEWTSPYNEQFF. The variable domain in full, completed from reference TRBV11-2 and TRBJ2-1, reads EAGVAQSPRYKIIEKRQSVAFWCNPISGHATLYWYQQILGQGPKLLIQFQNNGVVDDSQLPKDRFSAERLKGVDSTLKIQPAKLEDSAVYLCASSFEWTSPYNEQFFGPGTRLTVL.

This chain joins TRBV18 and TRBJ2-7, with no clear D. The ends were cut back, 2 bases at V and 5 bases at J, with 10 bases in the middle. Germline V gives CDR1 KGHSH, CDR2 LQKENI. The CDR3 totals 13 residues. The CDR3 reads CASSPFTSDEQYF. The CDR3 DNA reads TGTGCCAGCTCACCATTCACCAGCGACGAGCAGTACTTC.

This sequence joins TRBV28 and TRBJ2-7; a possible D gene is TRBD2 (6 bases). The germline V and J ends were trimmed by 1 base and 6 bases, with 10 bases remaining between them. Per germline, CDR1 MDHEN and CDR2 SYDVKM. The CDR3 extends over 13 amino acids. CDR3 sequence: CASSLYMGGEQYF. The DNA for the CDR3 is TGTGCCAGCAGTTTATACATGGGAGGCGAGCAGTACTTC.

The CDR3 spells CASILRGTAEAFF. CDR3 nucleotide sequence: TGTGCCAGCATTTTGCGTGGGACAGCTGAAGCTTTCTTT. V is TRBV28 and J is TRBJ1-1, with 7 bases aligning to TRBD1. The CDR3 spans 13 residues. V shed 7 bases and J 6 bases; nucleotides not matched to a gene: 8. Germline V lookup: CDR1 MDHEN, CDR2 SYDVKM.

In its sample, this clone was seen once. CDR3 amino acids: CASSLTGSGLAGGYEQYF. The CDR3, as DNA: TGTGCCAGCTCTCTTACAGGGTCCGGACTAGCGGGAGGGTACGAGCAGTACTTC. The V and J genes are TRBV18 and TRBJ2-7; TRBD2 matches at 15 bases. The CDR3 extends over 18 amino acids. V lost 6 bases, J lost 4 bases, and 13 bases stayed unmatched. Germline CDR1 and CDR2: KGHSH and LQKENI.

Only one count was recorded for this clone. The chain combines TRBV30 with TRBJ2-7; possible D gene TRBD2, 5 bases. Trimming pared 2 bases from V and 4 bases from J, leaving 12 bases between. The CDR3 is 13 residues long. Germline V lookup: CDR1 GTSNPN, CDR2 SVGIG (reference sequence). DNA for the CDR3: TGTGCCTGGAGTTGGGCGGAGCGGTACGAGCAGTACTTC. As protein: CAWSWAERYEQYF. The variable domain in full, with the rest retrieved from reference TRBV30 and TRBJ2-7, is SQTIHQWPATLVQPVGSPLSLECTVEGTSNPNLYWYRQAAGRGLQLLFYSVGIGQISSEVPQNLSASRPQDRQFILSSKKLLLSDSGFYLCAWSWAERYEQYFGPGTRLTVT.

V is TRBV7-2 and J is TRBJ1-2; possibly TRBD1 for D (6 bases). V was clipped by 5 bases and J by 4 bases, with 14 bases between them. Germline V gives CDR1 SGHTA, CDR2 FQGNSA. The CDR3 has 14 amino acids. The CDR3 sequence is CASSPQQGSYGYTF. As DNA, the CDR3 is TGTGCCAGCAGCCCGCAGCAGGGGAGCTATGGCTACACCTTC.

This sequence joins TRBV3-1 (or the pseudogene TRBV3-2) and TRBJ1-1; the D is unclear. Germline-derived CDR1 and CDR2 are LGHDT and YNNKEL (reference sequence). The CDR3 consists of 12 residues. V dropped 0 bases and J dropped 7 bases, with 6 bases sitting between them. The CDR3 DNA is TGTGCCAGCAGCCAAGAAAATCATGAAGCTTTCTTT. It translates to CASSQENHEAFF.

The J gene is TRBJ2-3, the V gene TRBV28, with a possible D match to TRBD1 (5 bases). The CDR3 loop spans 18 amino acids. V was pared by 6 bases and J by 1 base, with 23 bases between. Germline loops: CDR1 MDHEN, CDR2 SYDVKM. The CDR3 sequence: CASSLYNGPTVRTDTQYF. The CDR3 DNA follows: TGTGCCAGCAGCCTGTACAACGGCCCGACAGTCCGCACAGATACGCAGTATTTT.

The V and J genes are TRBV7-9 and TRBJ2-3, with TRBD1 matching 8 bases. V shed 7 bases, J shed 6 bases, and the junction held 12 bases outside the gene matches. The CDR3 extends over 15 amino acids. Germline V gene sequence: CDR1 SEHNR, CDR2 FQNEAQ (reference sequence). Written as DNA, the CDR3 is TGTGCCAGCACCCCTTTGGACAGGGAGTTGGATACGCAGTATTTT. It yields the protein CASTPLDRELDTQYF.

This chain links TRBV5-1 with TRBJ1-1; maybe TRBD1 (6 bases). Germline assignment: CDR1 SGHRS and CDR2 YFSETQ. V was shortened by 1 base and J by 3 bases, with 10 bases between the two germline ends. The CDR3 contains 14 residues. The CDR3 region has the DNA TGCGCCAGCAGCTTGACAGGGTTTGACACTGAAGCTTTCTTT. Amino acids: CASSLTGFDTEAFF.

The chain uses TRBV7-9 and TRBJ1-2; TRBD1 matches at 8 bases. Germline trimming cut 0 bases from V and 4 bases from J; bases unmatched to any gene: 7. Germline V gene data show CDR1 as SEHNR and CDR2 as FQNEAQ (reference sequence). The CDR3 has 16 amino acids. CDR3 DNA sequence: TGTGCCAGCAGCTTAGCGATACAGGGGGGACTCTATGGCTACACCTTC. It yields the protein CASSLAIQGGLYGYTF. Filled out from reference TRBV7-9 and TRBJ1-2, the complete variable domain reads DTGVSQNPRHKITKRGQNVTFRCDPISEHNRLYWYRQTLGQGPEFLTYFQNEAQLEKSRLLSDRFSAERPKGSFSTLEIQRTEQGDSAMYLCASSLAIQGGLYGYTFGSGTRLTVV.